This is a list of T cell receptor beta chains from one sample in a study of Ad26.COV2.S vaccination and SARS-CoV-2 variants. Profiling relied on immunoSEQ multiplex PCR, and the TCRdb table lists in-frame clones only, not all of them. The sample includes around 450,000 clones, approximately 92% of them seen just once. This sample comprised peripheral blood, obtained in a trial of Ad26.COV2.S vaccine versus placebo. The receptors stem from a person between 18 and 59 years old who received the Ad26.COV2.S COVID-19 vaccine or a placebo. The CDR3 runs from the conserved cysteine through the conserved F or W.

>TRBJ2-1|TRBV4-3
CASSPGTGYPREQFF
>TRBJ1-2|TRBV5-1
CASSLERGAYGYTF
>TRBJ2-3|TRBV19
CASSIAGKTDTQYF
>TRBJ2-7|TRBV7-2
CASSLRAGQLSSYEQYF
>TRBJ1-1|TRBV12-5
CASGLVRADTEAFF
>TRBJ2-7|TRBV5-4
CASSRDGNSYEQYF
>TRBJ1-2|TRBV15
CATSRGGGTGRIGYTF
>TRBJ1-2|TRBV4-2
CASSQQTGYYGYTF
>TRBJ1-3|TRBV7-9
CASSLDRAGNTIYF
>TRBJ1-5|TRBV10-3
CAISPTNWPQHF
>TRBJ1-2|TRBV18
CASSPGGQNYGYTF
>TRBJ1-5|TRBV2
CASRLQGAGNQPQHF
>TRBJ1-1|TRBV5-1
CASSSPRQGGGAFF
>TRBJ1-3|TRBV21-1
CASSKVLGQVTSGNTIYF
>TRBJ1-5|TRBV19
CASSRGYNQPQHF
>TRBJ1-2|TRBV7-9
CASSLSAALGYGYTF
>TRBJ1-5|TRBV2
CASSGSLVYQPQHF
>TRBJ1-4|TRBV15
CATSRDRKPNEKLFF
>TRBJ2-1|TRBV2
CASSVTGGNEQFF
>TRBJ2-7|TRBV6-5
CASSYGDGSYEQYF
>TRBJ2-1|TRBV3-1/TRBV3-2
CASSNGRGSFNEQFF
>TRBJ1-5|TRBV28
CASSQDFGDQPQHF
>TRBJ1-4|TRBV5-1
CASRRSLNEKLFF
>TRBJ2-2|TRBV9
CASSALSGAGAGTGELFF
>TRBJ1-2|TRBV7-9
CASSPGSGAATYGYTF